This T cell receptor (beta chain) was sequenced in a study of blood T cells in healthy people across ages. Overall study results and limits: Observed TCR beta diversity showed a strong correlation with the percentage of naive T cells as measured by flow cytometry. A roughly linear age-dependent decrease characterized TCR beta diversity per million T cells. When set beside aged donors, long-lived donors presented more naive CD4+ cells and higher diversity.

The authors ran a second PCR of roughly 6 to 11 cycles using a sample-barcoded 5' primer and a J-beta primer mix. A single record per CDR3 protein comes from TCRdb applying MiXCR to the 5' RACE reads. The profile shows about 1,500,000 distinct CDR3 sequences, around 42% of them singletons. The sample providers were healthy Caucasian people from Russia, aged roughly 6 to 95. Concerning this clonotype itself: Its antigen is undetermined.

The clonotype originates from a woman younger than 35 in good health. The sample taken for sequencing was blood.

In DNA form, the CDR3 reads TGTGCCAGCAGTGAAAGCCAGGGGGTCGAATACGAGCAGTACTTC. Amino acid sequence: CASSESQGVEYEQYF. The chain links TRBV2 to TRBJ2-7; 7 bases agree with TRBD1. The junction had 8 bases not matched to a gene; V was cut back by 2 bases and J by 4 bases. The CDR3 runs 15 residues. CDR1 SNHLY and CDR2 FYNNEI come from the germline V gene.